Here is one T cell receptor beta chain with its context. This clone's antigen is unknown. No base-level quality is on record; no much larger clone is a single base apart. This record belongs to a study of beta chain features in type 1 diabetes (dated by TCRdb to 2016 to 2019). Background for the entire study: No differences in mean age, gender distribution, total cell number or subset yield were found between patients and healthy donors. A total of approximately 100,000,000 sorted cells were examined across all samples, and the number of cells per subset was strongly correlated with RNA yield. In the study, TCRB repertoires of sorted circulating CD4+ T cell subsets from recently diagnosed type 1 diabetes patients were compared with those of matched healthy donors. Regulatory and stem cell-like memory subsets were isolated from only 8 patients and roughly eight healthy donors, whereas naive and central memory subsets came from all 28 donors.

Each donor gave one peripheral blood draw, averaging roughly 120 mL, which was collected into heparinised tubes. A BD FACSAria II was used to sort naive, central memory, regulatory and stem cell-like memory CD4+ T cells with a panel that included CD45RO, CCR7, CD25, CD127, CD95 and CD27. Every sorted population had a purity above 98%. Right away, PBMCs were isolated by Lymphoprep density gradient centrifugation and were stained directly, with no culture step. So that batch effects would be minimized, each experiment stained and sorted samples in pairs, pairing one healthy donor with one patient. What the authors observed across the whole study: Naive, central memory and regulatory TCRB repertoires appeared to be more alike among patients than among healthy donors. A moderate but significant shortening of TCRB CDR3 length was observed in type 1 diabetes patients in all four CD4+ subsets. At VDJ recombination sites, type 1 diabetes patients had fewer insertions and more deleted nucleotides, which implies abnormalities in thymic rearrangement. HLA sub-analyses involved small numbers of individuals, so any influence of HLA type on TCRB rearrangement remained unresolved. Because cDNA rather than genomic DNA was sequenced, highly expressing activated cells could have been over-represented, although no difference in activation and CD3 levels was found between groups. PCR may preferentially amplify shorter templates, but because patient and control samples were amplified and corrected together, any resulting skew would affect both groups equally.

The High Capacity cDNA Reverse Transcription Kit was used to reverse transcribe all of the isolated RNA, meaning that expressed TCRB transcripts were what got sequenced. Deep immunoSEQ sequencing was performed on naive, central memory and regulatory T cell samples, with an average of about 3.6 million total reads per sample. Sorted cells were lysed in RLT buffer, and RNA was extracted using DNase-treated RNeasy Micro or Mini kits according to cell number. To prevent cross-contamination, each cell subset was processed individually, whereas patient and healthy donor samples were processed jointly. Using the immunoSEQ multiplex PCR, TCRB sequences were amplified from cDNA into 87-bp fragments spanning the CDR3 region. Sequencing of the amplicons was done on the Illumina HiSeq platform. The authors' pipeline ran thus. PCR bias was corrected computationally using synthetic template baselines, and reads within Hamming distance 2 were collapsed, with unmergeable singletons discarded. Reads were aligned against IMGT to assign V, D and J genes, CDR3 length and insertions or deletions at six rearrangement sites. Within each subset, clonotype counts were normalized to the number of sorted cells before true diversity and Gini coefficients were calculated with the tcR R package. The overlap coefficient, calculated on TCRB nucleotide sequences, was used to measure repertoire sharing. As a proxy for the pre-selection repertoire, out-of-frame TCRB sequences from naive cells were analyzed. Drawn from immuneACCESS, this table holds only the in-frame rearrangements with V and J called that TCRdb kept. Clones are partly lost; checked studies trace under half to an unresolved V gene and leave the rest unexplained. Clone size and V and J calls were adopted from that table, with D and trimming inferred from the DNA. This sample holds 200,000 to 300,000 clones; 14% were observed only once. The ten biggest clones cover almost 0.02% of the sample.

The germline V gene (reference sequence) yields LNHDA for CDR1 and SQIVND for CDR2. The CDR3 sequence holds 12 residues, the cysteine and phenylalanine included. CDR3 DNA only is kept here, 36 bases in frame from base 1. V is cut back by 7 bases and J by 8 bases, with 7 bases in the junction unmatched. The chain employs TRBV19 and TRBJ1-2; 7 central nucleotides agree with TRBD1. The origin of this receptor is a man aged 25-45 years with type 1 diabetes. The sequenced sample consisted of naive CD4+ T cells from blood. The cell subset or site tag for this specimen amounts to: true naive CD4+ T cells. The CDR3 reads as follows: CASNYGGGGYTF. Read as DNA, the sequence is TGTGCCAGTAATTACGGAGGGGGCGGCTACACCTTC.